The T cell receptor (beta chain) under discussion was sequenced for a study of CD8 T cells in ankylosing spondylitis. Between the trimmed V and J ends, which lost 6 bases and 8 bases, there was a span of 16 bases. The germline V gene encodes CDR1 MNHNY and CDR2 SVGAGI (reference sequence). This CDR3 region has 13 residues. General study results and limits: Within peripheral blood, clones linked to disease were CD8+ and relatively rare. Ankylosing spondylitis blood seemed to carry a telltale TCR beta motif made of about 8 highly homologous variants. It was reported that disease-linked clones were significantly enriched in matched ankylosing spondylitis synovial fluid. Prior literature has documented some motif variants in synovial fluid and blood from reactive arthritis.

TCRdb passed the 5' RACE reads through MiXCR, listing each CDR3 protein once. The sample shows approximately 90,000 distinct CDR3 sequences, about 8.6% of them seen only once. This clonotype was observed many times. Its target is unknown. This TCR was sampled from a male donor with ankylosing spondylitis or in good health (not recorded which). The sample consisted of blood, either unsorted or a sorted T cell fraction (not recorded which). The chain recombines TRBV6-6 with TRBJ1-1; a weak D match, TRBD1 (6 bases). The CDR3, as DNA: TGTGCCAGCAGCCTAAAGGGGGGAACGGAAGCTTTCTTT. Protein sequence: CASSLKGGTEAFF.